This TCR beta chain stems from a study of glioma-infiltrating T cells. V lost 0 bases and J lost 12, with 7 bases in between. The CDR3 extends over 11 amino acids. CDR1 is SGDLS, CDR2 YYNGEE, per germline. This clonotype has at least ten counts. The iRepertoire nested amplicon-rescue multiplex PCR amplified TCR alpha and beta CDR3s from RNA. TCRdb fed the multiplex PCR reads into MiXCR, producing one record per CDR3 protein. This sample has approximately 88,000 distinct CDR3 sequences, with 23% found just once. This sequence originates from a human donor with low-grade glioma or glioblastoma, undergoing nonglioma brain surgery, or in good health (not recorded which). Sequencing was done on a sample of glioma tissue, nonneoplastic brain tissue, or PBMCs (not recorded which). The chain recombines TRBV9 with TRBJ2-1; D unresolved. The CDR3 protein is CASSVGPRQFF. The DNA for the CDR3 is TGTGCCAGCAGCGTAGGTCCGAGGCAGTTCTTC.